A selection of T cell receptor beta chains follows, all from one sample in a study of T cells expressing NK-cell markers. TCRdb re-analyzed the 5' RACE reads; it lists each CDR3 protein once, without DNA. Its table records over 250,000 distinct CDR3 sequences. The sample taken for sequencing was blood T cells: a sorted CD56 or NKG2C T cell subset, CD4+ or CD8+ T cells, or bulk PBMC T cells (not recorded which). Every receptor here comes from a woman between 18 and 75 years old in good health. Each CDR3 is given with its conserved first and last residue. Each record gives: V gene, J gene, CDR3 protein.

V: TRBV20-1
J: TRBJ1-1
CDR3: CSAAARLVNTEAFF

V: TRBV21-1
J: TRBJ2-2
CDR3: CASSTRDRGTSGTGELFF

V: TRBV20-1
J: TRBJ1-5
CDR3: CSARDRRQLQPQHF

V: TRBV29-1
J: TRBJ2-7
CDR3: CSVKRGLAGAEQYF

V: TRBV12-3/TRBV12-4
J: TRBJ2-2
CDR3: CASRRTGELFF

V: TRBV20-1
J: TRBJ2-3
CDR3: CSAQAGRFRTDTQYF

V: TRBV11-2
J: TRBJ2-1
CDR3: CASSLPQRGTVINNEQFF

V: TRBV6-1
J: TRBJ2-2
CDR3: CASRLRGEGGTGELFF

V: TRBV12-3/TRBV12-4
J: TRBJ1-1
CDR3: CASSPRTALNTEAFF

V: TRBV25-1
J: TRBJ2-1
CDR3: CTSSELGLPLGNEQFF

V: TRBV24-1
J: TRBJ1-2
CDR3: CATSEAGPAEGYTF

V: TRBV6-1
J: TRBJ2-1
CDR3: CATAAGTIVGNEQFF

V: TRBV4-2
J: TRBJ1-1
CDR3: CASSPGRRGDTEAFF

V: TRBV4-1
J: TRBJ2-5
CDR3: CASSQVWGRETQYF

V: TRBV29-1
J: TRBJ2-1
CDR3: CSVETGYNEQFF

V: TRBV25-1
J: TRBJ1-6
CDR3: CASSRRDIDNSPLHF

V: TRBV12-3/TRBV12-4
J: TRBJ1-5
CDR3: CASSLGARQPQHF

V: TRBV28
J: TRBJ1-1
CDR3: CASPKGPNTEAFF

V: TRBV4-3
J: TRBJ2-5
CDR3: CASSQEGYRETQYF

V: TRBV6-1
J: TRBJ2-5
CDR3: CASSVLFGGSQETQYF

V: TRBV12-3/TRBV12-4
J: TRBJ2-5
CDR3: CASTLNARGETQYF

V: TRBV19
J: TRBJ2-3
CDR3: CASSMGFTDTQYF

V: TRBV7-9
J: TRBJ2-1
CDR3: CASSHPPGGGYNEQFF

V: TRBV24-1
J: TRBJ2-5
CDR3: CATTLRGPKLKETQYF

V: TRBV12-3/TRBV12-4
J: TRBJ2-2
CDR3: CASDGTGNTGELFF

V: TRBV6-2/TRBV6-3
J: TRBJ2-1
CDR3: CASRGQREGRNEQFF

V: TRBV5-1
J: TRBJ1-1
CDR3: CASSLPGGYTEAFF

V: TRBV28
J: TRBJ2-7
CDR3: CASSLGGFDEQYF

V: TRBV29-1
J: TRBJ2-1
CDR3: CSVGGTSGRSSYNEQFF

V: TRBV4-3
J: TRBJ2-1
CDR3: CASSQGGAAGVEQFF

V: TRBV7-3
J: TRBJ1-1
CDR3: CASSARGFTEAFF

V: TRBV14
J: TRBJ2-3
CDR3: CASSQVVPLTSTDTQYF

V: TRBV18
J: TRBJ1-6
CDR3: CASALGTDFSPLHF

V: TRBV27
J: TRBJ2-4
CDR3: CASSFQGRENIQYF

V: TRBV30
J: TRBJ2-2
CDR3: CAWDRGNTGELFF

V: TRBV12-3/TRBV12-4
J: TRBJ2-7
CDR3: CASSLTGGSPEQYF

V: TRBV19
J: TRBJ1-1
CDR3: CASSHRVANTEAFF

V: TRBV5-1
J: TRBJ1-3
CDR3: CASSLEGAMGNTIYF

V: TRBV11-2
J: TRBJ2-3
CDR3: CASSLARANTDTQYF

V: TRBV20-1
J: TRBJ2-1
CDR3: CSARERLVRYNEQFF

V: TRBV12-3/TRBV12-4
J: TRBJ1-1
CDR3: CASSLGQGAAKAFF

V: TRBV4-2
J: TRBJ2-5
CDR3: CASSQDGGGRETQYF

V: TRBV9
J: TRBJ2-5
CDR3: CASSRLAGGRETQYF